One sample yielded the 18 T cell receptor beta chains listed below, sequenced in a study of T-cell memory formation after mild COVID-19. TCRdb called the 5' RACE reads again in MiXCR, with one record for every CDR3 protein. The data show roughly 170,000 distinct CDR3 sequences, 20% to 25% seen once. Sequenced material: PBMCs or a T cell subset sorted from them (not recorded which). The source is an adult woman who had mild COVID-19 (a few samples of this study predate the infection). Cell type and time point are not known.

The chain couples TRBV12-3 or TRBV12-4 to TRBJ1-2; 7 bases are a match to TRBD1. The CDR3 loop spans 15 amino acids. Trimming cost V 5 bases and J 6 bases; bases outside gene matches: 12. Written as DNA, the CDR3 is TGTGCCAGCAGTCTCACGGACAGGTCCCCCCATGGCTACACCTTC. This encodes CASSLTDRSPHGYTF.

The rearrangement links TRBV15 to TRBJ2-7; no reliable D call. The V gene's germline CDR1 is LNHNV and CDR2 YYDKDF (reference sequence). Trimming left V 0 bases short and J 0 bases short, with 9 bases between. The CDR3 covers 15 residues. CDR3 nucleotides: TGTGCCACCAGCAGAGAAGACCGGATCTCCTACGAGCAGTACTTC. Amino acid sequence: CATSREDRISYEQYF.

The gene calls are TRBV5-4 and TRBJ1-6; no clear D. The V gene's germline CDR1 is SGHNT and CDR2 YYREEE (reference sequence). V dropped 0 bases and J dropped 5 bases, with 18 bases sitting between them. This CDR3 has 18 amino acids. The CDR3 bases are TGTGCCAGCAGCTTGGAGACACCCGGGGAGTTAGATAATTCACCCCTCCACTTT. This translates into CASSLETPGELDNSPLHF.

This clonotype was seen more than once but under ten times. The CDR3 DNA reads TGCGATGTACACCCCGGGACGGAGAACACCGGGGAGCTGTTTTTT. Translating it yields CDVHPGTENTGELFF. The chain uses TRBV23-1 and TRBJ2-2, with D perhaps matching TRBD1 or TRBD2 (5 bases each). TRBV23-1 is known as an ORF, though its function is uncertain. There are 15 residues in the CDR3.

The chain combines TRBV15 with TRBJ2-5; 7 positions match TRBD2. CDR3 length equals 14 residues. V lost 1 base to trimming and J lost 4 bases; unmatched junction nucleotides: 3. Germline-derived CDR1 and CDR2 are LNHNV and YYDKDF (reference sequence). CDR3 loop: CATSRGLAGETQYF. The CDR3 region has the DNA TGTGCCACCAGCAGAGGACTAGCAGGAGAGACCCAGTACTTC.

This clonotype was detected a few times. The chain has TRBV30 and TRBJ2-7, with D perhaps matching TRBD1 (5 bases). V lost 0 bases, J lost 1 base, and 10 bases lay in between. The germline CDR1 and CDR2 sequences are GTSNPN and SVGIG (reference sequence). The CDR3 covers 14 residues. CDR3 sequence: CAWSVGAGSYEQYF. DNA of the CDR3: TGTGCCTGGAGTGTAGGGGCAGGATCCTACGAGCAGTACTTC.

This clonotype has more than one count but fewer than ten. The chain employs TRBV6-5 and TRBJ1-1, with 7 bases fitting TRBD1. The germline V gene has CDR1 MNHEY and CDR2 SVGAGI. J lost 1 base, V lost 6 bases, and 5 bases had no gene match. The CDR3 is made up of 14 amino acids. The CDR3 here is CASSAGGWNTEAFF. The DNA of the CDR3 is TGTGCCAGCAGCGCAGGGGGTTGGAACACTGAAGCTTTCTTT.

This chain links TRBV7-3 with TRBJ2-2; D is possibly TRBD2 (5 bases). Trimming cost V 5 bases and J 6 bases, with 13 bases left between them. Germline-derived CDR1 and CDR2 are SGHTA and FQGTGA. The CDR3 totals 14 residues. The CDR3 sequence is CASSPRLAPGELFF. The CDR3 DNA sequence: TGTGCCAGCAGCCCCCGCTTAGCGCCCGGGGAGCTGTTTTTT.

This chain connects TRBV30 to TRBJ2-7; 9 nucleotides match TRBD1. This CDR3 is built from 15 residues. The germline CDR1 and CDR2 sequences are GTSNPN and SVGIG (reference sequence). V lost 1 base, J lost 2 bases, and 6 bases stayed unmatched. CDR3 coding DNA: TGTGCCTGGAGTGGAATTCGGGACAGGGCCTACGAGCAGTACTTC. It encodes CAWSGIRDRAYEQYF.

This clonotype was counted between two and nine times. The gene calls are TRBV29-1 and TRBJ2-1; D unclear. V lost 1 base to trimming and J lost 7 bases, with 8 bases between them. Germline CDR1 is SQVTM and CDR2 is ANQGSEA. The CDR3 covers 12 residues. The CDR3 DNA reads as TGCAGCGTTGAAGCACAGTGGAATGAGCAGTTCTTC. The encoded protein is CSVEAQWNEQFF.

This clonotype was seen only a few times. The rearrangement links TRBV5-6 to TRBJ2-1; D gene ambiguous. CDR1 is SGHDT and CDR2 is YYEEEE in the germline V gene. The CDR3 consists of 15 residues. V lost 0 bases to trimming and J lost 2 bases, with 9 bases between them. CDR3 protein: CASSLAGRPYNEQFF. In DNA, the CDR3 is TGTGCCAGCAGCTTGGCCGGGCGACCCTACAATGAGCAGTTCTTC. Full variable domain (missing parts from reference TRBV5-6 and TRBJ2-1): DAGVTQSPTHLIKTRGQQVTLRCSPKSGHDTVSWYQQALGQGPQFIFQYYEEEERQRGNFPDRFSGHQFPNYSSELNVNALLLGDSALYLCASSLAGRPYNEQFFGPGTRLTVL.

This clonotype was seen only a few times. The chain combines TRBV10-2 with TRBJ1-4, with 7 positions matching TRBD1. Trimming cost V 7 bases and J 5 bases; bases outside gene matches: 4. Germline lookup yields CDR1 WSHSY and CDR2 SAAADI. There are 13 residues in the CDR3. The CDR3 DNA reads TGCGCCAGCACTACGGGACAGAATGAAAAACTGTTTTTT. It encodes CASTTGQNEKLFF.

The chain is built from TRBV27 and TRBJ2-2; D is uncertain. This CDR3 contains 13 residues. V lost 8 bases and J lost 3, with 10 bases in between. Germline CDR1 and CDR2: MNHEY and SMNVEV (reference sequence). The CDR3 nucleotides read TGTGCCAGCCGCAGGTCATACACCGGGGAGCTGTTTTTT. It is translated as CASRRSYTGELFF.

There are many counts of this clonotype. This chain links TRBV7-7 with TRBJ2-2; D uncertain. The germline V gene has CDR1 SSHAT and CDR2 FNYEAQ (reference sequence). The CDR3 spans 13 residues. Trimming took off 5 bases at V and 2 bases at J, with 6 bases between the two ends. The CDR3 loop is CASSPDNTGELFF. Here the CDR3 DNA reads TGTGCCAGCAGCCCAGATAACACCGGGGAGCTGTTTTTT.

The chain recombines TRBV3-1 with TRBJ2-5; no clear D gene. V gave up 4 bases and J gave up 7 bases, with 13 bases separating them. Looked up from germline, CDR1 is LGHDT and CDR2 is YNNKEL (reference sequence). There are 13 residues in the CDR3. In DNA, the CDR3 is TGTGCCAGCAGCCTACCGGGCAGCCCGACCCAGTACTTC. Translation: CASSLPGSPTQYF.

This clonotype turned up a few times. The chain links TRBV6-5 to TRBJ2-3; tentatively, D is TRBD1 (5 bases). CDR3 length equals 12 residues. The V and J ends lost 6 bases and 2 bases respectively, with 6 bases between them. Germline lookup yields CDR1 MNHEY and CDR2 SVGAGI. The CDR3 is CASRGVTDTQYF. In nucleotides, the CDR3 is TGTGCCAGCAGAGGGGTCACAGATACGCAGTATTTT.

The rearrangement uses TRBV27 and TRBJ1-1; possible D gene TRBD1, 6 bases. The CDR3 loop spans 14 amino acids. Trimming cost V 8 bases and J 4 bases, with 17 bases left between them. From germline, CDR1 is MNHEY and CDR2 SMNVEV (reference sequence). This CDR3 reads CASRSGQSFTEAFF. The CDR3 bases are TGTGCCAGCCGCTCCGGACAGTCCTTCACTGAAGCTTTCTTT.

The CDR3 DNA reads TGTGCCAGCAGACCGGGACAGGGATTCACTGAAGCTTTCTTT. Its protein is CASRPGQGFTEAFF. The gene calls are TRBV6-6 and TRBJ1-1, with TRBD1 identical over 9 bases. Losses at the gene ends were 6 bases for V and 4 bases for J; bases not matched to a gene: 6. The CDR3 covers 14 residues. The germline V gene has CDR1 MNHNY and CDR2 SVGAGI (reference sequence).